The clone carrying this T cell receptor (beta chain) was picked up a small number of times. The antigen is not known. This specimen comes from a study of beta chain features in type 1 diabetes. Study-wide results and caveats: There were fewer insertions and more deletions at the VDJ junctions of type 1 diabetes patients.

Per germline, CDR1 DFQATT and CDR2 SNEGSKA (reference sequence). Trimming took off 1 base at V and 8 bases at J, with 8 bases between the two ends. The length of the CDR3 is 11 residues. Expressed TCRB transcripts were sequenced after all isolated RNA was converted to cDNA. A few million reads were obtained on average from naive, central memory and regulatory T cell samples. The table came from immunoSEQ multiplex PCR; TCRdb's copy has only in-frame clones and leaves some out. Of 860,000 or so clones listed, about 17% are singletons. Sequenced input: naive CD4+ T cells from blood. The genes are TRBV20-1 and TRBJ1-1; D is undetermined. The receptor's source is a woman aged 18-29 years in good health. CDR3 protein: CSARAALEAFF. The CDR3 DNA reads as TGCAGTGCTAGAGCCGCGTTAGAAGCTTTCTTT.